The clone carrying this T cell receptor (beta chain) was seen a handful of times. The antigen is unknown. This record belongs to a study of T-cell reconstitution after alpha-beta-depleted transplantation in children. Unique molecular identifiers were incorporated when the TCRbeta library was constructed. TCRdb reprocessed the PCR reads via MiXCR and lists one record per CDR3 protein. The sample includes around 25,000 distinct CDR3 sequences, 15% to 20% seen only once; the top ten take about a third. The CDR3 consists of 12 residues. Trimming took off 3 bases at V and 10 bases at J, with 12 bases between the two ends. Study observations and caveats: Alpha-beta T cells present about two months after transplant were reported to originate from several hundred expanded graft clones.

The specimen comprised PBMCs, mostly from graft donor cells, sampled 60 days after TCRalphabeta/CD19-depleted stem cell transplant. The gene calls are TRBV12-3 or TRBV12-4 and TRBJ1-1; perhaps TRBD1 as D (6 bases). The origin of this receptor is a male patient between 2 and 15 years old who had a stem cell transplant for acute lymphoblastic leukemia, so the T cells may come from the graft donor. CDR3 sequence: CASSFLGHGAFF. CDR3 DNA: TGTGCCAGCAGTTTTTTGGGACATGGAGCTTTCTTT.